Shown below are 4 T cell receptor beta chains from a single sample sequenced in a study of blood T cell repertoires in COVID-19. Clones were sequenced by immunoSEQ multiplex PCR, and TCRdb holds only the in-frame ones, with some missing. The data contain over 250,000 clones, approximately 83% of them seen just once; the ten biggest clones take up around 10%. Sequenced: peripheral blood. The receptors derive from a woman between 65 and 79 years old with acute or convalescent COVID-19.

The chain uses TRBV6-5 and TRBJ1-1; possible D gene TRBD1, 5 bases. With 0 bases removed from V and 4 bases from J, the gap between germline ends came to 9 bases. The CDR3 is 14 residues long. The germline V gene has CDR1 MNHEY and CDR2 SVGAGI. The chain's CDR3 is CASSYSRGLTEAFF. CDR3 coding DNA: TGTGCCAGCAGTTACTCCCGGGGACTCACTGAAGCTTTCTTT.

This chain links TRBV19 with TRBJ2-4, with a weak D call TRBD2 (6 bases). Germline V gene sequence: CDR1 LNHDA, CDR2 SQIVND (reference sequence). V shed 8 bases and J shed 9 bases, with 17 bases lying between them. The CDR3 has 13 residues. The CDR3 loop reads CASAGTARSIQYF. Written as DNA, the CDR3 is TGTGCCAGTGCCGGGACTGCGCGGAGCATTCAGTACTTC.

The CDR3 protein is CASSGSGGNYNEQFF. The CDR3 bases are TGTGCCAGCAGTGGTAGCGGGGGTAACTACAATGAGCAGTTCTTC. The V gene is TRBV2, the J gene TRBJ2-1; 9 bases are a match to TRBD2. CDR3 size: 15 residues. The germline V gene has CDR1 SNHLY and CDR2 FYNNEI. The trim removed 4 bases at V and 3 bases at J, leaving 4 bases unmatched.

For this clone: Mismatch with germline at one junction end may stem from a read error. The chain uses TRBV6-5 and TRBJ1-1; no firm D call. CDR1 and CDR2 from the germline V gene are MNHEY and SVGAGI. This CDR3 has 13 residues. The CDR3 region is CANSYSIESEAFF. DNA for the CDR3: TGTGCCAACAGTTACTCGATAGAGTCTGAAGCTTTCTTT.